This T cell receptor (beta chain) emerged from a study of cytomegalovirus exposure and HLA in healthy donors. PCR employed 60 Vbeta and 13 Jbeta primers. The protocol was immunoSEQ multiplex PCR, while the TCRdb copy is restricted to in-frame clones and leaves out a portion. The sample has tens of thousands of clones, more than 70% seen once. Germline V gene data show CDR1 as LGHNA and CDR2 as YSLEER. This CDR3 comprises 18 residues. The germline V and J ends were trimmed by 0 bases and 3 bases, with 19 bases remaining between them. The V call is TRBV4-3, the J call TRBJ2-3; maybe TRBD2 (7 bases). The origin of this receptor is a man aged 30 to 39 in good health and CMV-seronegative. The sequenced material came from PBMCs. The CDR3 loop is CASSQEGIGGGVTDTQYF. The CDR3 DNA reads as TGCGCCAGCAGCCAAGAGGGGATAGGCGGGGGCGTTACAGATACGCAGTATTTT.